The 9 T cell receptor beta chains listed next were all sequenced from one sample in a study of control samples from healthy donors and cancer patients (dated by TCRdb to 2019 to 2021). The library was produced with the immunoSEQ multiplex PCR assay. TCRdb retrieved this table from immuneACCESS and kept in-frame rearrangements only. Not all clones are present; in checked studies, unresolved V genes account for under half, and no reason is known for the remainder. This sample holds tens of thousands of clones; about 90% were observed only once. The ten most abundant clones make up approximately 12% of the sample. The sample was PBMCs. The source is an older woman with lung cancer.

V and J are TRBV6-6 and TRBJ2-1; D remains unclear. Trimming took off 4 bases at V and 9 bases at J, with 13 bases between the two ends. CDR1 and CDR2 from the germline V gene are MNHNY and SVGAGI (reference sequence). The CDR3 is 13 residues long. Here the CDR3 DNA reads TGTGCCAGCAGTTCGGAACTTCCCGGTGAGCAGTTCTTC. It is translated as CASSSELPGEQFF.

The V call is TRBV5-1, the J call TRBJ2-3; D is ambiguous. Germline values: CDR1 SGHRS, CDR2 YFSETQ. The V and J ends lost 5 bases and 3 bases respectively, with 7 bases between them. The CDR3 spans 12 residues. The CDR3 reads CASSYPTDTQYF. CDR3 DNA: TGCGCCAGCAGTTATCCGACAGATACGCAGTATTTT.

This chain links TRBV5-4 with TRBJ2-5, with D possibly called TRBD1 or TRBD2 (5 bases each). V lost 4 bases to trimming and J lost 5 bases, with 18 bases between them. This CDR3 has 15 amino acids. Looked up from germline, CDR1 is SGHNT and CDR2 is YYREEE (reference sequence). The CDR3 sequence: CASSRTDSEGETQYF. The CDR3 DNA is TGTGCCAGCAGCCGCACCGATAGCGAGGGGGAGACCCAGTACTTC.

The DNA of the CDR3 is TGTGCCAGCAGCCAAGATTGGCTGACTTATGGCTACACCTTC. Protein: CASSQDWLTYGYTF. V is TRBV3-1 (or the pseudogene TRBV3-2) and J is TRBJ1-2; no reliable D call. V was pared by 0 bases and J by 5 bases, with 10 bases between. This CDR3 region has 14 residues. Germline assignment: CDR1 LGHDT and CDR2 YNNKEL (reference sequence).

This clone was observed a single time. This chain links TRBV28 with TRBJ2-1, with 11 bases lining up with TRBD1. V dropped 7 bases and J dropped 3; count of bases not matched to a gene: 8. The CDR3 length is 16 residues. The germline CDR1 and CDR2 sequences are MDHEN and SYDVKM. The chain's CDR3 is CASKLVGTGGYNEQFF. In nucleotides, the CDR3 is TGTGCCAGCAAGCTCGTTGGGACAGGGGGCTACAATGAGCAGTTCTTC. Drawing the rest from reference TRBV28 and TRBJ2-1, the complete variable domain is DVKVTQSSRYLVKRTGEKVFLECVQDMDHENMFWYRQDPGLGLRLIYFSYDVKMKEKGDIPEGYSVSREKKERFSLILESASTNQTSMYLCASKLVGTGGYNEQFFGPGTRLTVL.

As DNA, the CDR3 is TGTGCCAGCAGCCGACTAGCGGGAGCCTACGAGCAGTACTTC. It translates to CASSRLAGAYEQYF. This chain joins TRBV9 and TRBJ2-7, with 12 bases fitting TRBD2. The CDR3 extends over 14 amino acids. Germline V gene sequence: CDR1 SGDLS, CDR2 YYNGEE. The V gene end was trimmed by 4 bases and the J gene end by 2 bases; junction bases not matched to a gene: 1. Supplemented by reference TRBV9 and TRBJ2-7, the full variable domain reads DSGVTQTPKHLITATGQRVTLRCSPRSGDLSVYWYQQSLDQGLQFLIQYYNGEERAKGNILERFSAQQFPDLHSELNLSSLELGDSALYFCASSRLAGAYEQYFGPGTRLTVT.

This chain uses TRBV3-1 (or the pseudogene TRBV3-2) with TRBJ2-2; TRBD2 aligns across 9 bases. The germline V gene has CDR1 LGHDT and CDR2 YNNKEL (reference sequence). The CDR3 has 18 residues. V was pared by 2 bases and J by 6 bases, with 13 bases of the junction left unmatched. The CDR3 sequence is CASSQRVHMREGPGELFF. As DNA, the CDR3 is TGTGCCAGCAGCCAAAGGGTTCATATGCGGGAGGGCCCCGGGGAGCTGTTTTTT.

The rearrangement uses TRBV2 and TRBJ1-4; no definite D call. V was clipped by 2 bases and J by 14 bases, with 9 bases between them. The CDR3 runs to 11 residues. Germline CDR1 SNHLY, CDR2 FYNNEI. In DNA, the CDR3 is TGTGCCAGCAGTGAAACGGATTCGCTGTTTTTT. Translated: CASSETDSLFF. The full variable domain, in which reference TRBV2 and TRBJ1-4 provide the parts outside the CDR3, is EPEVTQTPSHQVTQMGQEVILRCVPISNHLYFYWYRQILGQKVEFLVSFYNNEISEKSEIFDDQFSVERPDGSNFTLKIRSTKLEDSAMYFCASSETDSLFFGSGTQLSVL.

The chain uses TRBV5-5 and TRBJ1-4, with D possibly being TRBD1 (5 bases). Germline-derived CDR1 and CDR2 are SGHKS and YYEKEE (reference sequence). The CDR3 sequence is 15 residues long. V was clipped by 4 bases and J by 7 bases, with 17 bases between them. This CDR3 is CASSARGTWGEKLFF. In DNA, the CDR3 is TGTGCCAGCAGCGCCCGAGGGACGTGGGGTGAAAAACTGTTTTTT.